The 18 T cell receptor beta chains below come from one sample, sequenced in a study of blood T cell repertoires in COVID-19. Generated by immunoSEQ multiplex PCR, the TCRdb table keeps only in-frame clones and is missing some. The profile shows around 180,000 clones, about 81% of them singletons. Sequenced: peripheral blood. These receptors all stem from a woman of 80 years or more with COVID-19, enrolled during active disease.

The rearrangement uses TRBV7-9 and TRBJ1-4; the D is unclear. Trimming stripped 5 bases from V and 7 bases from J, with 17 bases between. Germline V lookup: CDR1 SEHNR, CDR2 FQNEAQ (reference sequence). This CDR3 is built from 15 residues. CDR3 region: CASSPGFPGSEKLFF. The CDR3 region has the DNA TGTGCCAGCAGCCCCGGCTTCCCGGGGAGTGAAAAACTGTTTTTT.

This chain connects TRBV28 to TRBJ2-5, with TRBD2 matching 9 bases. There are 15 residues in the CDR3. Unmatched junction bases numbered 6, after V lost 5 bases and J lost 2 bases. Looked up from germline, CDR1 is MDHEN and CDR2 is SYDVKM. Written as DNA, the CDR3 is TGTGCCAGCAGTAATAGCGGGGGCAATCAAGAGACCCAGTACTTC. As protein: CASSNSGGNQETQYF.

The rearrangement uses TRBV6-5 and TRBJ1-5; weak D call: TRBD1 (6 bases). Looked up from germline, CDR1 is MNHEY and CDR2 is SVGAGI. This CDR3 has 14 amino acids. Trimming pared 6 bases from V and 4 bases from J, leaving 13 bases between. CDR3 region: CASRGEGGNQPQHF. The CDR3, as DNA: TGTGCCAGCAGGGGAGAGGGGGGGAATCAGCCCCAGCATTTT.

In DNA form, the CDR3 reads TGTGCCAGCAGCTTAGAAGGATTCCTAGCGGGCCTCACAGATACGCAGTATTTT. This sequence encodes CASSLEGFLAGLTDTQYF. The chain carries TRBV7-2 and TRBJ2-3, with 8 positions matching TRBD2. The germline V gene has CDR1 SGHTA and CDR2 FQGNSA. Germline trimming cut 1 base from V and 2 bases from J; bases unmatched to any gene: 11. CDR3 size: 18 residues.

The rearrangement joins TRBV9 to TRBJ2-7; D is perhaps TRBD2 (6 bases). Germline loops: CDR1 SGDLS, CDR2 YYNGEE. The ends were cut back, 0 bases at V and 2 bases at J, with 9 bases in the middle. The CDR3 is 14 residues long. In DNA form, the CDR3 reads TGTGCCAGCAGCGTAGGGCCGGGGGCCTACGAGCAGTACTTC. It encodes CASSVGPGAYEQYF.

This clone was counted between two and nine times. The chain recombines TRBV14 with TRBJ1-1; possible D gene TRBD1, 6 bases. Germline lookup yields CDR1 SGHDN and CDR2 FVKESK. Trimming pared 5 bases from V and 4 bases from J, leaving 14 bases between. The CDR3 has 14 amino acids. The CDR3 DNA is TGTGCCAGCAGCTTTCATGGGGGCACCACTGAAGCTTTCTTT. This encodes CASSFHGGTTEAFF.

This clone occurred a few times. The chain uses TRBV12-3 or TRBV12-4 and TRBJ1-4; D gene ambiguous. This CDR3 is 12 amino acids long. The V and J ends lost 8 bases and 4 bases respectively, with 8 bases between them. This chain's CDR3 is CASGSVNEKLFF. DNA of the CDR3: TGTGCCAGCGGTTCAGTTAATGAAAAACTGTTTTTT.

This chain joins TRBV20-1 and TRBJ2-1; a weak D match, TRBD2 (6 bases). V was shortened by 3 bases and J by 0 bases, with 15 bases between the two germline ends. In germline, CDR1 is DFQATT, CDR2 SNEGSKA (reference sequence). This CDR3 is built from 16 residues. The CDR3 here is CSASGGTYRSYNEQFF. The CDR3 DNA is TGCAGTGCTAGTGGGGGGACTTACCGCTCCTACAATGAGCAGTTCTTC.

This sequence joins TRBV9 and TRBJ1-4, with 9 bases aligning to TRBD1. The CDR3 totals 16 residues. Germline V gene data show CDR1 as SGDLS and CDR2 as YYNGEE. J lost 5 bases, V lost 3 bases, and 8 bases had no gene match. CDR3 amino acids: CASSANAGTGNEKLFF. CDR3 DNA: TGTGCCAGCAGCGCCAACGCCGGGACAGGGAATGAAAAACTGTTTTTT.

For the CDR3, the DNA is TGTGCCAGCAGTAGTAGTTCCTACGAGCAGTACTTC. Protein: CASSSSSYEQYF. The chain links TRBV28 to TRBJ2-7, with D unclear. The V end lost 5 bases, the J end lost 1 base, and 6 bases lay between the germline ends. Germline V gives CDR1 MDHEN, CDR2 SYDVKM. The CDR3 covers 12 residues.

The chain carries TRBV4-1 and TRBJ2-7, with 8 bases that match TRBD2. Germline V gene lookup returns CDR1 MGHRA and CDR2 YSYEKL. Trimming at V came to 0 bases and at J to 4 bases, leaving 8 bases not matched to a gene. The length of the CDR3 is 16 residues. CDR3 sequence reads: CASSQDQTAGVYEQYF. The CDR3 DNA reads TGCGCCAGCAGCCAAGATCAAACAGCGGGGGTTTACGAGCAGTACTTC.

The rearrangement joins TRBV11-2 to TRBJ2-7; 9 bases map to TRBD1. Losses at the gene ends were 4 bases for V and 2 bases for J; bases not matched to a gene: 18. CDR1 is SGHAT, CDR2 FQNNGV, per germline. The CDR3 runs 19 residues. The CDR3 sequence: CASSSPASPGQGNPYEQYF. As DNA, the CDR3 is TGTGCCAGCAGCTCCCCAGCATCCCCGGGACAGGGCAACCCCTACGAGCAGTACTTC.

This clone was observed once. The rearrangement links TRBV11-2 to TRBJ2-1; TRBD2 aligns across 13 bases. With 6 bases clipped from V and 10 bases from J, the junction kept 6 bases outside the gene matches. The CDR3 contains 14 residues. CDR1 and CDR2 (germline): SGHAT, FQNNGV. The CDR3 loop is CASRGLAGSREQFF. The CDR3 nucleotides read TGTGCCAGCAGGGGACTAGCGGGATCCAGAGAGCAGTTCTTC.

The chain links TRBV28 to TRBJ1-2; TRBD1 might be the D (5 bases). CDR1 MDHEN and CDR2 SYDVKM come from the germline V gene. Deletions cut 2 bases from V and 5 bases from J, with 12 bases between. This CDR3 spans 14 amino acids. DNA for the CDR3: TGTGCCAGCAGTTTAAGAGACAGTGGGTATGGCTACACCTTC. Translation gives CASSLRDSGYGYTF.

V and J are TRBV25-1 and TRBJ1-2, with TRBD1 matching over 7 bases. The CDR3 has 14 amino acids. The V gene's germline CDR1 is MGHDK and CDR2 SYGVNS. Trimming cost V 1 base and J 3 bases; bases outside gene matches: 2. The CDR3 DNA reads as TGTGCCAGCAGTGAATTTGACAGGGACTATGGCTACACCTTC. This gives the protein CASSEFDRDYGYTF.

Note on this clone: Other nucleotide sequences from this sample produce the same CDR3. The chain links TRBV20-1 to TRBJ1-2; TRBD1 matches 7 bases. With 6 bases clipped from V and 4 bases from J, the junction kept 2 bases outside the gene matches. Germline values: CDR1 DFQATT, CDR2 SNEGSKA (reference sequence). The CDR3 has 11 amino acids. CDR3 region: CSARDSYGYTF. CDR3 bases: TGCAGTGCCAGGGACAGCTATGGCTACACCTTC.

This clone was observed many times. The chain is built from TRBV7-2 and TRBJ1-5; D may be TRBD1 (6 bases). The CDR3 extends over 13 amino acids. Between the trimmed V and J ends, which lost 5 bases and 7 bases, there was a span of 12 bases. Per germline, CDR1 SGHTA and CDR2 FQGNSA. CDR3 sequence: CASSLTDRQPQHF. DNA of the CDR3: TGTGCCAGCAGCCTAACGGACAGACAGCCCCAGCATTTT.

The chain links TRBV18 to TRBJ1-6; 7 nucleotides match TRBD1. This CDR3 is built from 15 residues. V trimming: 5 bases; J trimming: 4 bases; junction bases outside the gene matches: 5. From germline, CDR1 is KGHSH and CDR2 LQKENI. This chain's CDR3 is CASSIEGQYNSPLHF. The CDR3 bases are TGTGCCAGCTCAATAGAGGGACAGTATAATTCACCCCTCCACTTT.